These 8 T cell receptor beta chains were sequenced from one sample in a study of neurological immune-mediated disorders. TCRdb called the 5' RACE reads again in MiXCR, with one record for every CDR3 protein. The sample comprises more than 60,000 distinct CDR3 sequences, over 3.5% of which are singletons, and 2.2% rests with the top ten. The sequenced sample consisted of PBMCs. These receptors were obtained from a woman aged 50 to 60 with multiple sclerosis.

This clonotype has at least ten counts. This chain connects TRBV3-1 to TRBJ2-7; 7 bases line up with TRBD1. In germline, CDR1 is LGHDT, CDR2 YNNKEL (reference sequence). This CDR3 is 16 amino acids long. The ends lost 0 bases at V and 2 bases at J; junction bases unmatched: 7. The CDR3 nucleotides are TGTGCCAGCAGCCAAGATTTCGGGACAGTGGCCTACGAGCAGTACTTC. Translated: CASSQDFGTVAYEQYF.

This clonotype was counted ten times or more. V gene TRBV15 combines with J gene TRBJ2-7; D gene uncertain. Germline V CDR1 and CDR2: LNHNV, YYDKDF (reference sequence). V was pared by 6 bases and J by 5 bases, with 11 bases between. The CDR3 has 12 residues. As DNA, the CDR3 is TGTGCCACCAGAGCCCAGAACAACGAGCAGTACTTC. This encodes CATRAQNNEQYF.

This clonotype has a count of ten or more. V and J are TRBV15 and TRBJ1-4, with 8 bases aligning to TRBD1. With V trimmed by 2 bases and J by 3 bases, 5 bases remained unmatched. Germline values: CDR1 LNHNV, CDR2 YYDKDF (reference sequence). The CDR3 spans 16 residues. CDR3 sequence reads: CATSRTGQGANEKLFF. CDR3 bases: TGTGCCACCAGCAGAACTGGACAGGGAGCTAATGAAAAACTGTTTTTT.

This clonotype was observed many times. The CDR3: CSANGHQETQYF. In DNA, the CDR3 is TGCAGTGCTAACGGACACCAAGAGACCCAGTACTTC. The rearrangement uses TRBV20-1 and TRBJ2-5; D is ambiguous. Germline V CDR1 and CDR2: DFQATT, SNEGSKA (reference sequence). The length of the CDR3 is 12 residues. Trimming cost V 4 bases and J 0 bases, with 6 bases left between them.

This clonotype was recorded many times. The chain links TRBV20-1 to TRBJ1-2; 9 bases align to TRBD1. Trimming took 5 bases from V and 8 from J; bases not matched to a gene: 6. CDR1 is DFQATT and CDR2 is SNEGSKA in the germline V gene (reference sequence). The CDR3 runs to 12 residues. The CDR3 loop is CSAPPTGGGYTF. The CDR3 region has the DNA TGCAGTGCTCCTCCGACAGGGGGGGGCTACACCTTC.

This clonotype was detected many times. The chain uses TRBV9 and TRBJ2-1; 11 bases line up with TRBD2. Trimming cost V 4 bases and J 0 bases; bases outside gene matches: 9. This CDR3 is 18 amino acids long. CDR1 is SGDLS and CDR2 is YYNGEE in the germline V gene. The CDR3 sequence is CASSLSGRADISYNEQFF. The CDR3 DNA follows: TGTGCCAGCAGCCTTAGCGGGAGGGCCGACATCTCCTACAATGAGCAGTTCTTC.

This chain connects TRBV19 to TRBJ2-1, with no clear D. The CDR3 consists of 14 residues. V dropped 5 bases and J dropped 0 bases, with 8 bases sitting between them. Per germline, CDR1 LNHDA and CDR2 SQIVND (reference sequence). The CDR3 spells CASSAQSSYNEQFF. For the CDR3, the DNA is TGTGCCAGTAGTGCCCAGAGCTCCTACAATGAGCAGTTCTTC. Drawing the rest from reference TRBV19 and TRBJ2-1, the complete variable domain is DGGITQSPKYLFRKEGQNVTLSCEQNLNHDAMYWYRQDPGQGLRLIYYSQIVNDFQKGDIAEGYSVSREKKESFPLTVTSAQKNPTAFYLCASSAQSSYNEQFFGPGTRLTVL.

This clonotype was detected many times. The chain uses TRBV20-1 and TRBJ1-1; 10 bases agree with TRBD1. The CDR3 covers 13 residues. CDR1 is DFQATT and CDR2 is SNEGSKA in the germline V gene (reference sequence). V lost 6 bases to trimming and J lost 3 bases; unmatched junction nucleotides: 4. The CDR3 DNA reads as TGCAGTGCGGCTGGACAGGGGGACACTGAAGCTTTCTTT. Translated: CSAAGQGDTEAFF.